This passage covers 7 T cell receptor beta chains from one sample sequenced in a study of T cell responses to AZD1222 COVID-19 vaccine. Sequencing used immunoSEQ multiplex PCR; TCRdb keeps in-frame clones, though not all of them. The repertoire holds 150,000 to 200,000 clones, with under 95% as singletons. The sample in question was peripheral blood, obtained 28 days after the second AZD1222 dose. The receptors here all came from an adult who received the AZD1222 COVID-19 vaccine.

V and J are TRBV19 and TRBJ2-3; weak D call: TRBD1 (6 bases). The CDR3 is 15 residues long. Germline V lookup: CDR1 LNHDA, CDR2 SQIVND (reference sequence). The V end was cut by 6 bases, the J end by 0 bases, with 13 bases between. In DNA form, the CDR3 reads TGTGCCAGTAGCCGGGACACAGCTAGCACAGATACGCAGTATTTT. It specifies CASSRDTASTDTQYF.

The V gene is TRBV2, the J gene TRBJ2-3, with D possibly TRBD1 on 5 matching bases. Germline V gene sequence: CDR1 SNHLY, CDR2 FYNNEI. The CDR3 runs to 14 residues. V lost 3 bases, J lost 2 bases, and 9 bases lay in between. For the CDR3, the DNA is TGTGCCAGCAGTGAGCGGACACTCACAGATACGCAGTATTTT. Its protein product is CASSERTLTDTQYF.

The chain couples TRBV18 to TRBJ2-7, with a possible D match to TRBD2 (6 bases). CDR3 length: 15 amino acids. V lost 3 bases, J lost 1 base, and 13 bases lay in between. The germline gives CDR1 KGHSH, CDR2 LQKENI. The CDR3 here is CASSPNLGGSYEQYF. CDR3 sequence (DNA): TGTGCCAGCTCACCTAATCTTGGGGGGTCCTACGAGCAGTACTTC. Based on the CDR3 plus reference TRBV18 and TRBJ2-7, the full variable domain is NAGVMQNPRHLVRRRGQEARLRCSPMKGHSHVYWYRQLPEEGLKFMVYLQKENIIDESGMPKERFSAEFPKEGPSILRIQQVVRGDSAAYFCASSPNLGGSYEQYFGPGTRLTVT.

The chain recombines TRBV2 with TRBJ1-5; D not resolved. The V end lost 4 bases, the J end lost 8 bases, and 15 bases lay between the germline ends. From germline, CDR1 is SNHLY and CDR2 FYNNEI. This CDR3 region has 14 residues. The CDR3 protein is CASSVMGEVEPQHF. CDR3 DNA: TGTGCCAGCAGTGTTATGGGCGAAGTCGAGCCCCAGCATTTT.

CDR3 sequence: CSVEDKLTYGYTF. The CDR3, as DNA: TGCAGCGTTGAAGATAAACTTACCTATGGCTACACCTTC. The chain employs TRBV29-1 and TRBJ1-2; D is unclear. V shed 0 bases and J shed 4 bases, with 9 bases lying between them. This CDR3 is 13 amino acids long. Looked up from germline, CDR1 is SQVTM and CDR2 is ANQGSEA. Full variable domain (remainder filled in from reference TRBV29-1 and TRBJ1-2): SAVISQKPSRDICQRGTSLTIQCQVDSQVTMMFWYRQQPGQSLTLIATANQGSEATYESGFVIDKFPISRPNLTFSTLTVSNMSPEDSSIYLCSVEDKLTYGYTFGSGTRLTVV.

This sequence joins TRBV12-3 or TRBV12-4 and TRBJ1-1; possible D gene TRBD1, 5 bases. With 7 bases removed from V and 6 bases from J, the gap between germline ends came to 15 bases. The CDR3 has 13 residues. CDR3: CASIQGVNAEAFF. As DNA, the CDR3 is TGTGCCAGCATCCAAGGGGTAAACGCTGAAGCTTTCTTT.

The genes are TRBV7-6 and TRBJ2-5, with 8 bases identical to TRBD1. Germline V gene sequence: CDR1 SGHVS, CDR2 FNYEAQ. V was pared by 6 bases and J by 5 bases, with 8 bases of the junction left unmatched. The CDR3 extends over 14 amino acids. The DNA for the CDR3 is TGTGCCAGCAGGGCAGGGGGCTCAAAGGAGACCCAGTACTTC. This translates into CASRAGGSKETQYF.